This section outlines one TCR beta chain sequence together with its context. Its antigen remains unidentified. CDR1 is LNHDA and CDR2 is SQIVND in the germline V gene (reference sequence). V lost 5 bases, J lost 1 base, and 13 bases stayed unmatched. This CDR3 is built from 17 residues. The source of the sample is a study of cytomegalovirus exposure and HLA in healthy donors. Study in general: HLA-typed donors were the source of around 85 million unique TCRs held in an early data release.

The PCR had 60 Vbeta and 13 Jbeta primers. In the authors' workflow: In a later analysis, around 11 million of tens of millions of unique beta chains occurred in at least two donors. Clones were read by immunoSEQ multiplex PCR, and TCRdb kept only the in-frame ones, dropping some. That table is the source of V, J and clone size, and D and trimming were worked out from the DNA. Reported are around 150,000 clones; the ten largest clones contain roughly 1.3%. Study-level findings and limits: 15,000 to 20,000 TCR beta sequences were associated with HLA alleles at 0.05 false discovery rate in a later analysis.

Sequencing used PBMCs. The TCR comes from an older woman in good health and CMV-seronegative. V is TRBV19 and J is TRBJ1-1; 7 positions agree with TRBD1. CDR3 amino acids: CASSEDRLMLENTEAFF. CDR3 DNA sequence: TGTGCCAGTAGTGAGGACAGGTTAATGCTCGAGAACACTGAAGCTTTCTTT.